A single sample gave rise to the 20 T cell receptor beta chains below, sequenced in a study of PD-1 blockade in classical Hodgkin lymphoma. All the patients suffered relapse after autologous stem cell transplantation, and brentuximab vedotin exposure differed. Generated by immunoSEQ multiplex PCR, the TCRdb table keeps only in-frame clones and is missing some. The table lists some 84,000 clones, about 93% of them singletons. The input for sequencing was peripheral blood mononuclear cells (PBMCs), taken before the second cycle of nivolumab. These receptors all stem from a human donor with classical Hodgkin lymphoma.

J is TRBJ1-2 and V is TRBV7-9; a weak D match, TRBD1 (5 bases). Trimming cost V 5 bases and J 5 bases, with 12 bases left between them. Per germline, CDR1 SEHNR and CDR2 FQNEAQ (reference sequence). This CDR3 comprises 13 residues. DNA of the CDR3: TGTGCCAGCAGCACTCAGGGATGGTATGGCTACACCTTC. It translates to CASSTQGWYGYTF.

CDR3 in amino acids: CASSLPDRGDPNYGYTF. Here the CDR3 DNA reads TGTGCCAGCAGTTTACCGGACAGGGGGGACCCCAACTATGGCTACACCTTC. The chain carries TRBV28 and TRBJ1-2; 10 bases line up with TRBD1. The V segment lost 2 bases and the J segment 2 bases; nucleotides outside the gene matches: 8. CDR1 is MDHEN, CDR2 SYDVKM, per germline. This CDR3 comprises 17 residues.

This CDR3 is CASSPINRGSQETQYF. The CDR3, as DNA: TGTGCCAGCAGCCCTATTAACAGGGGCAGCCAAGAGACCCAGTACTTC. This chain links TRBV28 with TRBJ2-5; 7 bases are shared with TRBD1. Trimming took 6 bases from V and 1 from J; bases not matched to a gene: 11. The CDR3 covers 16 residues. Germline CDR1 is MDHEN and CDR2 is SYDVKM.

On this clone itself: Other nucleotide sequences in the sample specify the same CDR3. The rearrangement joins TRBV11-2 to TRBJ2-5; D is unresolved. The CDR3 runs 11 residues. V dropped 1 base and J dropped 5 bases, with 2 bases sitting between them. Germline assignment: CDR1 SGHAT and CDR2 FQNNGV. The CDR3 DNA follows: TGTGCCAGCAGCTTAGGGGAGACCCAGTACTTC. Translation gives CASSLGETQYF.

The CDR3 loop is CASRPPAAGSTDTQYF. For the CDR3, the DNA is TGTGCCAGCAGGCCACCGGCAGCGGGAAGCACAGATACGCAGTATTTT. The rearrangement links TRBV28 to TRBJ2-3; 7 bases map to TRBD2. There are 16 residues in the CDR3. Losses at the gene ends were 6 bases for V and 0 bases for J; bases not matched to a gene: 9. Per the germline V gene, CDR1 is MDHEN and CDR2 is SYDVKM.

The chain uses TRBV18 and TRBJ2-3; D uncertain. Germline V gene lookup returns CDR1 KGHSH and CDR2 LQKENI. Trimming took off 1 base at V and 3 bases at J, with 14 bases between the two ends. The CDR3 runs to 16 residues. The DNA for the CDR3 is TGTGCCAGCTCACCACTTTCGAGTGGGCGTACAGATACGCAGTATTTT. This gives the protein CASSPLSSGRTDTQYF. Using reference TRBV18 and TRBJ2-3 for the parts outside the CDR3, the full variable domain is NAGVMQNPRHLVRRRGQEARLRCSPMKGHSHVYWYRQLPEEGLKFMVYLQKENIIDESGMPKERFSAEFPKEGPSILRIQQVVRGDSAAYFCASSPLSSGRTDTQYFGPGTRLTVL.

J is TRBJ1-2 and V is TRBV2; weak D call: TRBD1 (6 bases). The CDR3 is made up of 15 amino acids. Germline lookup yields CDR1 SNHLY and CDR2 FYNNEI. With 10 bases removed from V and 4 bases from J, the gap between germline ends came to 22 bases. The DNA of the CDR3 is TGTGCCACCCCAGGCCTAAGAGGACAGTCCTATGGCTACACCTTC. Its translation is CATPGLRGQSYGYTF.

V usage is TRBV29-1 and J usage is TRBJ1-2, with D possibly matching TRBD1 (5 bases). The CDR3 has 14 residues. Trimming removed 1 base at V and 5 bases at J, with 14 bases between. The germline CDR1 and CDR2 sequences are SQVTM and ANQGSEA. In nucleotides, the CDR3 is TGCAGCGTTGAAGGGACACTGAAAGCATATGGCTACACCTTC. Residues: CSVEGTLKAYGYTF.

This rearrangement joins TRBV7-9 to TRBJ2-1; 10 bases agree with TRBD2. This CDR3 has 15 residues. Looked up from germline, CDR1 is SEHNR and CDR2 is FQNEAQ (reference sequence). Losses at the gene ends were 5 bases for V and 4 bases for J; bases not matched to a gene: 5. CDR3: CASSPAGGLYNEQFF. CDR3 nucleotide sequence: TGTGCCAGCAGCCCAGCGGGAGGGCTTTACAATGAGCAGTTCTTC.

This chain joins TRBV18 and TRBJ1-5; D unresolved. Trimming removed 4 bases at V and 0 bases at J, with 19 bases between. This CDR3 has 18 residues. Per the germline V gene, CDR1 is KGHSH and CDR2 is LQKENI. The CDR3 is CASSLRAAGMDSNQPQHF. The DNA of the CDR3 is TGTGCCAGCTCACTCAGAGCAGCGGGTATGGATAGCAATCAGCCCCAGCATTTT.

This chain uses TRBV28 with TRBJ1-1; D is possibly TRBD1 (6 bases). Trimming shortened V by 2 bases and J by 0 bases, and 16 bases separated the two germline ends. This CDR3 contains 17 residues. Germline V CDR1 and CDR2: MDHEN, SYDVKM. The CDR3 DNA is TGTGCCAGCAGTTTAGCCGGACAGTTCTCAATGAACACTGAAGCTTTCTTT. Translated, it gives CASSLAGQFSMNTEAFF.

This clone has more than one count but fewer than ten. This chain joins TRBV9 and TRBJ2-1; TRBD2 agrees at 8 bases. With V trimmed by 0 bases and J by 8 bases, 7 bases remained unmatched. Germline CDR1 and CDR2: SGDLS and YYNGEE. The CDR3 has 15 amino acids. The CDR3: CASSVDGRAVDEQFF. The CDR3 nucleotides read TGTGCCAGCAGCGTAGACGGGAGGGCGGTGGATGAGCAGTTCTTC.

The chain employs TRBV28 and TRBJ2-7, with a tentative D call TRBD2 (6 bases). The CDR3 is made up of 15 amino acids. Trimming took off 6 bases at V and 3 bases at J, with 18 bases between the two ends. Germline loops: CDR1 MDHEN, CDR2 SYDVKM. The CDR3 region is CASSSTGEVHYEQYF. CDR3 nucleotide sequence: TGTGCCAGCAGCTCTACGGGGGAAGTCCACTACGAGCAGTACTTC.

This chain links TRBV2 with TRBJ2-5; 7 nucleotides agree with TRBD2. V shed 4 bases, J shed 5 bases, and the junction held 4 bases outside the gene matches. Germline CDR1 reads SNHLY; CDR2 reads FYNNEI. CDR3 length: 13 residues. In nucleotides, the CDR3 is TGTGCCAGCAGTGGTAGCGGGTTCGAGACCCAGTACTTC. This gives the protein CASSGSGFETQYF.

This clone appeared once. In DNA form, the CDR3 reads TGCGCCAGCAGTCAATCGACGGTGGGCAAAGATAATGAGCAGTTCTTC. This sequence encodes CASSQSTVGKDNEQFF. The chain employs TRBV23-1 and TRBJ2-1; D uncertain. TRBV23-1 is an open reading frame whose function is uncertain. The germline V and J ends were trimmed by 0 bases and 7 bases, with 16 bases remaining between them. CDR3 size: 16 residues.

V usage is TRBV9 and J usage is TRBJ1-2; 8 nucleotides line up with TRBD1. The germline V gene encodes CDR1 SGDLS and CDR2 YYNGEE. CDR3 size: 13 residues. After removal of 4 bases from V and 8 bases from J, the junction contained 7 bases not matched to a gene. The CDR3 loop is CASSRSGGKGYTF. The CDR3 bases are TGTGCCAGCAGCCGTTCAGGGGGCAAAGGCTACACCTTC.

This clone was seen only once. V usage is TRBV7-3 and J usage is TRBJ1-2; 9 bases are shared with TRBD1. Germline-derived CDR1 and CDR2 are SGHTA and FQGTGA. The V gene end was trimmed by 2 bases and the J gene end by 6 bases; junction bases not matched to a gene: 10. CDR3 length equals 16 residues. For the CDR3, the DNA is TGTGCCAGCAGCTTAGGGTCCTCTGGGACAGGGAATGGCTACACCTTC. Amino acids: CASSLGSSGTGNGYTF.

The chain combines TRBV5-1 with TRBJ2-7, with D maybe TRBD1 (5 bases). The V gene lost 4 bases and the J gene lost 2 bases, with 25 bases spanning the gap. The germline CDR1 and CDR2 sequences are SGHRS and YFSETQ. The CDR3 is 18 amino acids. The CDR3 region has the DNA TGCGCCAGCAGCCAATCGCCCCGACAGTCAACCTCCGCCTACGAGCAGTACTTC. This encodes CASSQSPRQSTSAYEQYF.

This chain joins TRBV6-6 and TRBJ2-1, with a tentative D call TRBD1 (6 bases). V was shortened by 2 bases and J by 5 bases, with 13 bases between the two germline ends. Germline CDR1 reads MNHNY; CDR2 reads SVGAGI (reference sequence). The CDR3 loop spans 15 amino acids. CDR3 protein: CASSYLGAGNNEQFF. The CDR3 bases are TGTGCCAGCAGTTACCTGGGGGCGGGCAACAATGAGCAGTTCTTC.

The chain couples TRBV7-8 to TRBJ1-2, with TRBD1 as a possible D gene (6 bases). Germline CDR1 SGHVS, CDR2 FQNEAQ. The CDR3 length is 17 residues. The V and J ends lost 5 bases and 4 bases respectively, with 23 bases between them. CDR3 nucleotide sequence: TGTGCCAGCAGCGAACAGGGAATAATGGTTCTGACCTATGGCTACACCTTC. The encoded protein is CASSEQGIMVLTYGYTF.